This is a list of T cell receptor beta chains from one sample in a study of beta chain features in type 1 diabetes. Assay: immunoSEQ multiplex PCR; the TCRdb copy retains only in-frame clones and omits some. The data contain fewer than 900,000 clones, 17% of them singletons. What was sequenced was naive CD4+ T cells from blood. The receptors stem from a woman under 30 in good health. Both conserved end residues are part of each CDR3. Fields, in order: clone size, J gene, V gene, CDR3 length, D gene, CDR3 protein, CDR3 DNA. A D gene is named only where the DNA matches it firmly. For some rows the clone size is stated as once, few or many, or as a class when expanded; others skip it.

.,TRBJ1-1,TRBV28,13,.,CASIPGGYTEAFF,TGTGCCAGCATCCCGGGGGGCTACACTGAAGCTTTCTTT
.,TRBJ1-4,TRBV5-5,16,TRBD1,CASSVSPGQGIEKLFF,TGTGCCAGCAGCGTGAGTCCGGGACAGGGGATAGAAAAACTGTTTTTT
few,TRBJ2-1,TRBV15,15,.,CATSRDKGLQHEQFF,TGTGCCACCAGCAGAGATAAGGGTTTGCAGCATGAGCAGTTCTTC
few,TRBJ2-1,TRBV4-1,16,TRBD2,CASSQVRASGSVEQFF,TGCGCCAGCAGCCAAGTCCGGGCTAGCGGGAGTGTTGAGCAGTTCTTC
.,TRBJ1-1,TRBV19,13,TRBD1,CASLRGLGWEAFF,TGTGCCAGTCTAAGGGGGCTAGGGTGGGAAGCTTTCTTT
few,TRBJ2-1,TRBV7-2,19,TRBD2,CASSLAGGVAGGSYNEQFF,TGTGCCAGCAGCTTAGCGGGGGGAGTAGCGGGAGGGTCCTACAATGAGCAGTTCTTC
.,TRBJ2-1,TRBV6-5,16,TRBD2,CASSYDPGTRYNEQFF,TGTGCCAGCAGTTACGACCCCGGGACTAGATACAATGAGCAGTTCTTC
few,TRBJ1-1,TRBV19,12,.,CASRGMNTEAFF,TGTGCCAGTAGGGGAATGAACACTGAAGCTTTCTTT
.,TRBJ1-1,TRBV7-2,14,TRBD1,CASSQGAGIFEAFF,TGTGCCAGCAGCCAGGGGGCAGGGATTTTCGAAGCTTTCTTT
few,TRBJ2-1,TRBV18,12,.,CASSPGRNEQFF,TGTGCCAGCTCACCCGGGCGGAATGAGCAGTTCTTC
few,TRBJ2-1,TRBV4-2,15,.,CASSLVAASYNEQFF,TGTGCCAGCAGCCTCGTAGCGGCCTCCTACAATGAGCAGTTCTTC
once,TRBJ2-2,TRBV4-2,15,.,CASSQDVRVAGELFF,TGTGCCAGCAGCCAAGATGTCAGGGTTGCCGGGGAGCTGTTTTTT
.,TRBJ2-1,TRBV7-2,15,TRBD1,CASSPGQGGYNEQFF,TGTGCCAGCAGTCCCGGACAGGGGGGTTACAATGAGCAGTTCTTC
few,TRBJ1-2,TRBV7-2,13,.,CASSFMQGLGYTF,TGTGCCAGCAGCTTTATGCAGGGTCTTGGCTACACCTTC
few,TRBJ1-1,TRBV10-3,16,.,CAISESGTGLYTEAFF,TGTGCCATCAGTGAGTCAGGAACAGGGTTGTACACTGAAGCTTTCTTT
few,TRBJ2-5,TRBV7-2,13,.,CASSFRGAETQYF,TGTGCCAGCAGCTTCCGGGGGGCCGAGACCCAGTACTTC
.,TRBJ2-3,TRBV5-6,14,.,CASSPGTLTDTQYF,TGTGCCAGCAGCCCCGGGACTTTGACAGATACGCAGTATTTT
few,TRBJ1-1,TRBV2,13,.,CASSDRGNTEAFF,TGTGCCAGCAGTGACAGGGGGAACACTGAAGCTTTCTTT
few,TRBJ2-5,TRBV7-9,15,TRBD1,CASSLGGQFQETQYF,TGTGCCAGCAGCTTAGGGGGACAGTTCCAAGAGACCCAGTACTTC
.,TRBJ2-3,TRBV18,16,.,CASSLRDPSSADTQYF,TGTGCCAGCTCACTCCGGGATCCCTCCTCCGCGGATACGCAGTATTTT
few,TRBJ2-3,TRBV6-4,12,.,CASSEEIDTQYF,TGTGCCAGCAGTGAGGAAATAGATACGCAGTATTTT
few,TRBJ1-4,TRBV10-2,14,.,CASSRPVEGAKLFF,TGCGCCAGCAGTCGACCGGTGGAAGGGGCGAAACTGTTTTTT
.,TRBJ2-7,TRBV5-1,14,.,CASSLWGPRVEQYF,TGCGCCAGCAGCCTATGGGGACCCCGCGTCGAGCAGTACTTC
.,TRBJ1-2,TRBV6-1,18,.,CASSGQGITGTAGYGYTF,TGTGCCAGCAGTGGTCAAGGAATCACAGGGACCGCCGGCTATGGCTACACCTTC
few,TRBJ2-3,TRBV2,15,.,CASSARQYLEPTQYF,TGTGCCAGCAGTGCTCGGCAGTACCTCGAGCCTACGCAGTATTTT
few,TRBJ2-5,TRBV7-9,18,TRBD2,CASSLAPSGRSNGETQYF,TGTGCCAGCAGCTTAGCGCCCAGCGGGAGGTCCAATGGGGAGACCCAGTACTTC
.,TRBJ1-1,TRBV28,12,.,CASRERGTEAFF,TGTGCCAGCAGGGAGAGGGGGACTGAAGCTTTCTTT
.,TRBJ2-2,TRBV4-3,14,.,CASSLIAGSGELFF,TGCGCCAGCAGCCTCATCGCGGGGTCCGGGGAGCTGTTTTTT
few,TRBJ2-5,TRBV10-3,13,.,CAISEFESSAQYF,TGTGCCATCAGTGAGTTTGAGAGTTCGGCCCAGTACTTC